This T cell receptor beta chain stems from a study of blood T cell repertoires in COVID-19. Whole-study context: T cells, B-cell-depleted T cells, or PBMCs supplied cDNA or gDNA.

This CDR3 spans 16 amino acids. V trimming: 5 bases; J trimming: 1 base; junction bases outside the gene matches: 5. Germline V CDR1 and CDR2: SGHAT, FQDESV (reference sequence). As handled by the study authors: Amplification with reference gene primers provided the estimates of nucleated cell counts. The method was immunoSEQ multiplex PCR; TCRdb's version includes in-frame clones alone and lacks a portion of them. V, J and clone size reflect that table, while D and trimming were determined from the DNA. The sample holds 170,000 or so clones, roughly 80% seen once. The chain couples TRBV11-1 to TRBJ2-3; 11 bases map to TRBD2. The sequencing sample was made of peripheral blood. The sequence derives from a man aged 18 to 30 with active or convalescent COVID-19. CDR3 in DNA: TGTGCCAGCAGCCTCTTACTAGCGGGAGGCACAGATACGCAGTATTTT. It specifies CASSLLLAGGTDTQYF.